This paragraph covers one TCR beta chain sequence. The data are from a study of blood T cell repertoires in COVID-19. Study-level information: The United States, Italy and Spain supplied acute and convalescent COVID-19 samples.

This CDR3 has 14 amino acids. The germline CDR1 and CDR2 sequences are SGDLS and YYNGEE. Trimming shortened V by 3 bases and J by 5 bases, and 14 bases separated the two germline ends. Sequenced by immunoSEQ multiplex PCR; TCRdb stores in-frame clones only, minus some. The table shows 150,000 or so clones, with approximately 80% occurring only once. The TCR comes from a woman in her fifties or sixties with COVID-19, enrolled during active disease. Sequenced sample: peripheral blood. V usage is TRBV9 and J usage is TRBJ2-5; TRBD2 is a possible D gene (5 bases). The CDR3 bases are TGTGCCAGCAGCGAAGAGGGCTCAACGGAGACCCAGTACTTC. Translated, it gives CASSEEGSTETQYF.